Below, 30 T cell receptor beta chains from the same sample are listed, as sequenced in a study of blood T cell repertoires in COVID-19. Measured with immunoSEQ multiplex PCR; TCRdb has only the in-frame clones, and not every one. Of 170,000 or so clones detected, about 87% appear once; the ten largest clones hold 0.58%. What was sequenced was peripheral blood. The receptors come from a man aged 60 to 69 with COVID-19, enrolled during active disease.

V usage is TRBV21-1 and J usage is TRBJ2-3; TRBD2 is the table's D call and was not checked against the DNA. TRBV21-1 is recorded as a pseudogene. There are 16 residues in the CDR3. The CDR3 bases are TGTGCCAGCAGCAAAGTGAGCGGGCCTAGCACAGATACGCAGTATTTT. This translates into CASSKVSGPSTDTQYF.

V is TRBV5-4 and J is TRBJ2-7; 12 bases agree with TRBD1. Trimming at V came to 4 bases and at J to 5 bases, leaving 4 bases not matched to a gene. The CDR3 loop spans 14 amino acids. Germline V gene data show CDR1 as SGHNT and CDR2 as YYREEE (reference sequence). The CDR3 DNA is TGTGCCAGCAGCCCGGGACAGGGGGCAGACGAGCAGTACTTC. Protein sequence: CASSPGQGADEQYF.

The chain is built from TRBV9 and TRBJ2-3, with D possibly matching TRBD1 (6 bases). The V and J ends lost 4 bases and 4 bases respectively, with 22 bases between them. Germline V CDR1 and CDR2: SGDLS, YYNGEE. The CDR3 sequence is 17 residues long. The CDR3, as DNA: TGTGCCAGCAGCCCCCAGGGATCACAGGGTGCGTCAGATACGCAGTATTTT. This gives the protein CASSPQGSQGASDTQYF.

The chain combines TRBV5-6 with TRBJ1-5; 10 bases map to TRBD1. With V trimmed by 4 bases and J by 0 bases, 10 bases remained unmatched. The CDR3 totals 18 residues. The germline CDR1 and CDR2 sequences are SGHDT and YYEEEE. This chain's CDR3 is CASSLPGQGVSSNQPQHF. As DNA, the CDR3 is TGTGCCAGCAGCCTCCCAGGACAGGGGGTTTCTAGCAATCAGCCCCAGCATTTT. The full variable domain, in which reference TRBV5-6 and TRBJ1-5 provide the parts outside the CDR3, is DAGVTQSPTHLIKTRGQQVTLRCSPKSGHDTVSWYQQALGQGPQFIFQYYEEEERQRGNFPDRFSGHQFPNYSSELNVNALLLGDSALYLCASSLPGQGVSSNQPQHFGDGTRLSIL.

V usage is TRBV5-1 and J usage is TRBJ2-5; D call uncertain. From germline, CDR1 is SGHRS and CDR2 YFSETQ. This CDR3 is built from 11 residues. Trimming shortened V by 4 bases and J by 5 bases, and 6 bases separated the two germline ends. CDR3 residues: CASSRRETQYF. The CDR3 DNA reads as TGCGCCAGCAGCCGTCGGGAGACCCAGTACTTC.

The rearrangement joins TRBV3-1 (or the pseudogene TRBV3-2) to TRBJ2-5; perhaps TRBD1 as D (6 bases). Deletions cut 0 bases from V and 6 bases from J, with 14 bases between. Germline values: CDR1 LGHDT, CDR2 YNNKEL (reference sequence). The CDR3 is 15 residues long. CDR3 in DNA: TGTGCCAGCAGCCAAGATTTAACAGGGCTGCAGACCCAGTACTTC. As protein: CASSQDLTGLQTQYF.

This chain uses TRBV18 with TRBJ2-7; 10 bases match TRBD2. J gave up 3 bases and V 3 bases, and 5 bases lay outside the gene matches. CDR3 length: 15 residues. Germline-derived CDR1 and CDR2 are KGHSH and LQKENI. The CDR3 DNA reads as TGTGCCAGCTCACCTCCGGGACTAGCGATCTACGAGCAGTACTTC. This translates into CASSPPGLAIYEQYF.

This chain connects TRBV24-1 to TRBJ1-1; D gene uncertain. Germline-derived CDR1 and CDR2 are KGHDR and SFDVKD. Trimming removed 4 bases at V and 1 base at J, with 9 bases between. This CDR3 has 14 amino acids. The CDR3 nucleotides read TGTGCCACCAGTGACCCGGGAGAGAACACTGAAGCTTTCTTT. Translating gives CATSDPGENTEAFF.

V is TRBV2 and J is TRBJ2-7, with D unclear. V was shortened by 5 bases and J by 4 bases, with 6 bases between the two germline ends. The germline V gene encodes CDR1 SNHLY and CDR2 FYNNEI. The CDR3 is 11 amino acids. This CDR3 reads CASSPQYEQYF. For the CDR3, the DNA is TGTGCCAGCAGTCCCCAATACGAGCAGTACTTC.

This chain connects TRBV2 to TRBJ2-7; 7 bases line up with TRBD1. Germline loops: CDR1 SNHLY, CDR2 FYNNEI. The CDR3 is 13 amino acids. J gave up 5 bases and V 6 bases, and 7 bases lay outside the gene matches. CDR3 sequence reads: CASRGQMVDEQYF. The CDR3 nucleotides are TGTGCCAGCAGGGGACAGATGGTGGACGAGCAGTACTTC.

The chain carries TRBV11-3 and TRBJ2-1, with D perhaps matching TRBD1 (6 bases). Trimming removed 4 bases at V and 1 base at J, with 17 bases between. The CDR3 sequence is 17 residues long. CDR1 and CDR2 from the germline V gene are SGHNT and YENEEA. CDR3 amino acids: CASSYRRGRGSYNEQFF. CDR3 coding DNA: TGTGCCAGCAGCTACCGCCGGGGCAGGGGTTCCTACAATGAGCAGTTCTTC.

The chain carries TRBV6-4 and TRBJ1-6, with 8 bases fitting TRBD1. The CDR3 runs 14 residues. V dropped 6 bases and J dropped 10; count of bases not matched to a gene: 8. Germline V gene data show CDR1 as MRHNA and CDR2 as SNTAGT. For the CDR3, the DNA is TGTGCCAGCAGCCCGGACAGGGTGGGCTCACCCCTCCACTTT. This sequence encodes CASSPDRVGSPLHF.

This clone appeared once. J is TRBJ2-1 and V is TRBV9, with a weak D call TRBD2 (6 bases). CDR1 and CDR2 from the germline V gene are SGDLS and YYNGEE. The germline V and J ends were trimmed by 4 bases and 8 bases, with 19 bases remaining between them. The CDR3 is 15 residues long. The CDR3 protein is CASSRAFPGGDEQFF. DNA of the CDR3: TGTGCCAGCAGCAGGGCCTTCCCGGGCGGGGATGAGCAGTTCTTC.

The chain combines TRBV28 with TRBJ1-3; the D is unclear. Germline assignment: CDR1 MDHEN and CDR2 SYDVKM. Trimming left V 3 bases short and J 2 bases short, with 11 bases between. The CDR3 consists of 15 residues. The CDR3 sequence: CASSFPQRAGNTIYF. Here the CDR3 DNA reads TGTGCCAGCAGTTTCCCCCAGCGGGCTGGAAACACCATATATTTT.

The chain uses TRBV27 and TRBJ1-1; tentative D call: TRBD1 (5 bases). Germline V gene data show CDR1 as MNHEY and CDR2 as SMNVEV (reference sequence). The CDR3 has 15 amino acids. V lost 6 bases, J lost 1 base, and 15 bases lay in between. The CDR3, as DNA: TGTGCCAGCAGGCAGGAAGGGGCGAGGAACACTGAAGCTTTCTTT. This sequence encodes CASRQEGARNTEAFF.

The J gene is TRBJ2-5, the V gene TRBV23-1; D is ambiguous. TRBV23-1 is noted as an ORF with a role that remains uncertain. Trimming stripped 7 bases from V and 4 bases from J, with 7 bases between. The CDR3 covers 11 residues. Here the CDR3 reads CASTIRETQYF. The DNA for the CDR3 is TGCGCCAGCACTATCCGAGAGACCCAGTACTTC.

The chain recombines TRBV7-8 with TRBJ1-1; D uncertain. Deletions cut 3 bases from V and 2 bases from J, with 7 bases between. This CDR3 contains 13 residues. CDR1 and CDR2 (germline): SGHVS, FQNEAQ. CDR3 loop: CASSFLTNTEAFF. CDR3 nucleotide sequence: TGTGCCAGCAGCTTCCTCACAAACACTGAAGCTTTCTTT.

V usage is TRBV28 and J usage is TRBJ2-1; D remains unclear. CDR1 and CDR2 from the germline V gene are MDHEN and SYDVKM. The CDR3 is made up of 15 amino acids. Between the trimmed V and J ends, which lost 7 bases and 1 base, there was a span of 14 bases. CDR3 in DNA: TGTGCCAGCACCCCCCCGCCACTTTCCTACAATGAGCAGTTCTTC. This encodes CASTPPPLSYNEQFF.

V usage is TRBV6-6 and J usage is TRBJ2-3; TRBD2 agrees at 11 bases. This CDR3 comprises 15 residues. After removal of 8 bases from V and 4 bases from J, the junction contained 8 bases not matched to a gene. Per the germline V gene, CDR1 is MNHNY and CDR2 is SVGAGI (reference sequence). The CDR3 DNA reads TGTGCCAGCGGGGATAGCGGGGGGGAGTCAGATACGCAGTATTTT. Translating gives CASGDSGGESDTQYF.

Only one count was recorded for this clone. The rearrangement uses TRBV5-6 and TRBJ1-4, with a weak D call TRBD1 (5 bases). From germline, CDR1 is SGHDT and CDR2 YYEEEE. V dropped 1 base and J dropped 5 bases, with 12 bases sitting between them. The CDR3 consists of 15 residues. CDR3 DNA: TGTGCCAGCAGCTTGTACTCAGGGAAAAATGAAAAACTGTTTTTT. It translates to CASSLYSGKNEKLFF.

The V and J genes are TRBV7-9 and TRBJ2-2; D gene ambiguous. This CDR3 is built from 15 residues. Trimming took off 1 base at V and 0 bases at J, with 6 bases between the two ends. Germline CDR1 and CDR2: SEHNR and FQNEAQ (reference sequence). The CDR3 protein is CASSLGQANTGELFF. For the CDR3, the DNA is TGTGCCAGCAGCTTAGGTCAGGCGAACACCGGGGAGCTGTTTTTT.

The CDR3 spells CASSGGPREKLFF. In DNA, the CDR3 is TGTGCCAGCAGTGGCGGGCCGAGGGAAAAACTGTTTTTT. This sequence joins TRBV25-1 and TRBJ1-4; unclear D gene. Trimming removed 4 bases at V and 8 bases at J, with 11 bases between. The CDR3 spans 13 residues. Germline V gene sequence: CDR1 MGHDK, CDR2 SYGVNS.

This clone was detected only once. For the CDR3, the DNA is TGCGCCAGCAGCTTTCGAGATAGCGGGAGGGCAGATACGCAGTATTTT. Residues: CASSFRDSGRADTQYF. The rearrangement links TRBV5-1 to TRBJ2-3, with 11 bases aligning to TRBD2. There are 16 residues in the CDR3. Germline V gene sequence: CDR1 SGHRS, CDR2 YFSETQ. Trimming cost V 2 bases and J 4 bases; bases outside gene matches: 6.

This sequence joins TRBV9 and TRBJ1-2; D possibly corresponds to TRBD1 (5 bases). From germline, CDR1 is SGDLS and CDR2 YYNGEE. The CDR3 is 15 amino acids. V lost 0 bases and J lost 8, with 17 bases in between. The CDR3 is CASSVGLAGSEGYTF. In nucleotides, the CDR3 is TGTGCCAGCAGCGTAGGCTTGGCAGGGTCGGAGGGCTACACCTTC.

V and J are TRBV6-6 and TRBJ2-4; D is unclear. Trimming pared 2 bases from V and 0 bases from J, leaving 2 bases between. Germline lookup yields CDR1 MNHNY and CDR2 SVGAGI (reference sequence). The CDR3 runs to 13 residues. This CDR3 is CASSYQAKNIQYF. In nucleotides, the CDR3 is TGTGCCAGCAGTTACCAAGCCAAAAACATTCAGTACTTC.

The chain uses TRBV4-2 and TRBJ1-3; 8 bases are a match to TRBD1. CDR3 size: 16 residues. J lost 4 bases, V lost 0 bases, and 5 bases had no gene match. CDR1 and CDR2 from the germline V gene are LGHNA and YNFKEQ. The CDR3 protein is CASSQEGQAVGNTIYF. The CDR3 bases are TGTGCCAGCAGCCAAGAGGGACAGGCAGTCGGAAACACCATATATTTT.

The V gene is TRBV7-2, the J gene TRBJ2-2; 10 bases are a match to TRBD1. The length of the CDR3 is 16 residues. Germline CDR1 is SGHTA and CDR2 is FQGNSA. The trim removed 5 bases at V and 6 bases at J, leaving 9 bases unmatched. The CDR3 DNA is TGTGCCAGCAGCCGGACAGGGGGGTCTTTGTCCGGGGAGCTGTTTTTT. Translated, it gives CASSRTGGSLSGELFF.

The genes are TRBV29-1 and TRBJ2-1; perhaps TRBD1 as D (6 bases). Germline assignment: CDR1 SQVTM and CDR2 ANQGSEA. This CDR3 has 11 amino acids. V was pared by 4 bases and J by 10 bases, with 11 bases between. CDR3 loop: CSVGFGTEQFF. In DNA form, the CDR3 reads TGCAGCGTTGGTTTTGGGACAGAGCAGTTCTTC.

For this clone: This sample includes further DNA sequences coding for the same CDR3. The chain employs TRBV28 and TRBJ1-2, with a weak D call TRBD1 (6 bases). The V gene lost 2 bases and the J gene lost 4 bases, with 11 bases spanning the gap. This CDR3 has 14 amino acids. CDR1 and CDR2 (germline): MDHEN, SYDVKM. The CDR3 coding sequence is TGTGCCAGCAGTTTACGGCAGGGGATCTATGGCTACACCTTC. It encodes CASSLRQGIYGYTF.

In DNA form, the CDR3 reads TGTGCCTGCCTTCAGGGAGGGAACATTCAGTACTTC. Its protein is CACLQGGNIQYF. The chain joins TRBV6-1 to TRBJ2-4, with TRBD2 matching 7 bases. CDR1 is MNHNS and CDR2 is SASEGT in the germline V gene. J gave up 7 bases and V 11 bases, and 8 bases lay outside the gene matches. The CDR3 length is 12 residues.